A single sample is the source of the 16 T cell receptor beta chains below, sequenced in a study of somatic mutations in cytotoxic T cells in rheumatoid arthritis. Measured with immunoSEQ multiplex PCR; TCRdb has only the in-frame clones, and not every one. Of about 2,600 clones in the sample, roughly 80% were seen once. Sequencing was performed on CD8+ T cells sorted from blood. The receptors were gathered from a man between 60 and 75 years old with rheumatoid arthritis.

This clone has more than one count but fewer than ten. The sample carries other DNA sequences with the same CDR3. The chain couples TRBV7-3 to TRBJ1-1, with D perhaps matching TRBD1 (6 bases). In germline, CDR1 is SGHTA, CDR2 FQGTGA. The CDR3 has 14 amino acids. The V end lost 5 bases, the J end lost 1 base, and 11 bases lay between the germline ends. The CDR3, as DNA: TGTGCCAGCAGCCATTTGACAGGGAACACTGAAGCTTTCTTT. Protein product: CASSHLTGNTEAFF.

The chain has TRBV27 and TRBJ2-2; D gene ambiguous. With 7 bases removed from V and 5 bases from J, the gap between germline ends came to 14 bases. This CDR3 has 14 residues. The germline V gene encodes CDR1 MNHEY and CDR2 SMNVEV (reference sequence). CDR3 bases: TGTGCCAGCACTCAAACTAACCCAACCGGGGAGCTGTTTTTT. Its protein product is CASTQTNPTGELFF.

The CDR3 loop is CASSRPTGMNTEAFF. For the CDR3, the DNA is TGTGCCAGTAGTCGGCCGACAGGGATGAACACTGAAGCTTTCTTT. The rearrangement joins TRBV19 to TRBJ1-1; TRBD1 matches at 7 bases. V shed 5 bases and J 0 bases; nucleotides not matched to a gene: 6. Germline CDR1 and CDR2: LNHDA and SQIVND (reference sequence). This CDR3 spans 15 amino acids.

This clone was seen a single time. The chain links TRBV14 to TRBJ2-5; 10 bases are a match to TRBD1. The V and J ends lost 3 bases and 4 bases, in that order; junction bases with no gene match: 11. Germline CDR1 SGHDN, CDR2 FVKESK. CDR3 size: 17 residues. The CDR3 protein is CASSHLYPGQGPETQYF. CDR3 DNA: TGTGCCAGCAGCCACCTTTATCCGGGACAGGGGCCAGAGACCCAGTACTTC.

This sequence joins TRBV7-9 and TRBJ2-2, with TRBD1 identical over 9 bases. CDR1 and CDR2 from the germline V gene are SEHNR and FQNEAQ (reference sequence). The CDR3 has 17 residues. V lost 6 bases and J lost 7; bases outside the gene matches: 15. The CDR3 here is CASSRPGTGRVGGELFF. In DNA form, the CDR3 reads TGTGCCAGCAGTCGTCCCGGGACAGGGAGAGTCGGCGGGGAGCTGTTTTTT.

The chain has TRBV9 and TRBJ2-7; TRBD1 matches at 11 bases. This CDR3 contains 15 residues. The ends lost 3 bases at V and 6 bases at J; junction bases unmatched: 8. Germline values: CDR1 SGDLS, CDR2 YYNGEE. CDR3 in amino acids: CASSEDRGLRGEQYF. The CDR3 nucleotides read TGTGCCAGCAGCGAGGACAGGGGGCTTCGCGGCGAGCAGTACTTC.

The CDR3: CASRPYRKPTNEKLFF. The CDR3 DNA sequence: TGTGCCAGCAGGCCGTACAGGAAACCAACTAATGAAAAACTGTTTTTT. V usage is TRBV6-6 and J usage is TRBJ1-4; the D gene is possibly TRBD1 (5 bases). Between the trimmed V and J ends, which lost 6 bases and 0 bases, there was a span of 14 bases. This CDR3 spans 16 amino acids. Germline lookup yields CDR1 MNHNY and CDR2 SVGAGI (reference sequence).

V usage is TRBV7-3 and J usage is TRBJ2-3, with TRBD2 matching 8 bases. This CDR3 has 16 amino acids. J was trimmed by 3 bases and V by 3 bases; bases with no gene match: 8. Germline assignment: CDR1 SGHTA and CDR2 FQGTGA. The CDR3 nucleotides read TGTGCCAGCAGCTTCGGGGGGGGGCCGAGGACAGATACGCAGTATTTT. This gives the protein CASSFGGGPRTDTQYF.

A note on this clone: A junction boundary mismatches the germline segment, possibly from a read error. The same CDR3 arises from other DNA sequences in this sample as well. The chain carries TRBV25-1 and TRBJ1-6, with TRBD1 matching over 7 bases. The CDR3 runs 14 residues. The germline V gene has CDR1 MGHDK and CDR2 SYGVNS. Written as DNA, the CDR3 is TGTGCCAGCAGCGAATGGGACAGAAATTCCCCCCTCCACTTT. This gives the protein CASSEWDRNSPLHF.

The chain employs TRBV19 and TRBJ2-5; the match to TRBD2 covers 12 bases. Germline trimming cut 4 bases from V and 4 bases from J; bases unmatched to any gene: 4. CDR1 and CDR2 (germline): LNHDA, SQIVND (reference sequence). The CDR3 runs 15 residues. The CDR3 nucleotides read TGTGCCAGTAGTAGACTAGCGGGAGCGCCAGAGACCCAGTACTTC. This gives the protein CASSRLAGAPETQYF.

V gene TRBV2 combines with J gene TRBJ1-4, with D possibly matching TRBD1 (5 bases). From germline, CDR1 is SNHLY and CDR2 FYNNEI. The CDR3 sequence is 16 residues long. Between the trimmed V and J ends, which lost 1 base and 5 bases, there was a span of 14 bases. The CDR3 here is CASSEGLQASNEKLFF. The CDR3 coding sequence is TGTGCCAGCAGTGAAGGATTACAGGCCTCAAATGAAAAACTGTTTTTT.

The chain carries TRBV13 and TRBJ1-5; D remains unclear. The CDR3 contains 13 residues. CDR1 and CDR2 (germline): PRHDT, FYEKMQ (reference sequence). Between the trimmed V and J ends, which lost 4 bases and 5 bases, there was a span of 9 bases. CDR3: CASSYNSDQPQHF. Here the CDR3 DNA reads TGTGCCAGCAGCTACAACAGTGATCAGCCCCAGCATTTT.

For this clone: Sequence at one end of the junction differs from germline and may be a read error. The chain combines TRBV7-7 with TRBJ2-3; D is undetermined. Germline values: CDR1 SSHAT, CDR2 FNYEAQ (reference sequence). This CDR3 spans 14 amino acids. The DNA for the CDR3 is TGTGCTAGCAGCTTAGGGCAGAAATCAGATACGCAGTATTTT. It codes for CASSLGQKSDTQYF.

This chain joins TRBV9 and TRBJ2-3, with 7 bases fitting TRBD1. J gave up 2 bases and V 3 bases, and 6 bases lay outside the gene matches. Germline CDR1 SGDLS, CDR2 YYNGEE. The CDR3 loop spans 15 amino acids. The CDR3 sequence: CASSAYGQVTDTQYF. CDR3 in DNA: TGTGCCAGCAGCGCCTACGGACAGGTCACAGATACGCAGTATTTT.

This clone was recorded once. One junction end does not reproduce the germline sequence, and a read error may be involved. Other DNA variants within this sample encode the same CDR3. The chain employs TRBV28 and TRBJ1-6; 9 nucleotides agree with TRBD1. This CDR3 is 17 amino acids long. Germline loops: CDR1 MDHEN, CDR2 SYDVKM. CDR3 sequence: CASSPNTGGYYNSPLHF. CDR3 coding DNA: TGTGCCAGCAGTCCCAATACAGGGGGCTACTATAATTCCCCCCTCCACTTT.

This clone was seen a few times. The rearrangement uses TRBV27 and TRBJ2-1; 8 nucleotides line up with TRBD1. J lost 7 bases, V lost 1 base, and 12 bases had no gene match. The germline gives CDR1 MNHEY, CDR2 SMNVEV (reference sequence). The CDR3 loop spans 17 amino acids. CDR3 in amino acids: CASSLLAQGVGENEQFF. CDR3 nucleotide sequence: TGTGCCAGCAGTTTATTGGCACAGGGGGTGGGGGAGAATGAGCAGTTCTTC.